This T cell receptor (beta chain) was identified during a study of T cell changes during pregnancy in multiple sclerosis. This CDR3 comprises 15 residues. Germline values: CDR1 SGHNT, CDR2 YENEEA. With 5 bases clipped from V and 2 bases from J, the junction kept 5 bases outside the gene matches. Libraries were prepared by immunoSEQ multiplex PCR; TCRdb keeps only in-frame clonotypes and omits some of them. The sample gives 70,000 to 75,000 clones, approximately 91% of which show up once; about 3% is in the top ten. Sample: peripheral blood, taken before pregnancy. This sequence joins TRBV11-3 and TRBJ2-1; TRBD1 aligns across 8 bases. The source of this sequence is a female donor with multiple sclerosis, enrolled in a pregnancy study. DNA of the CDR3: TGTGCCAGCAGCCTCGGACAGGGTCCCTACAATGAGCAGTTCTTC. Its translation is CASSLGQGPYNEQFF. Together with reference TRBV11-3 and TRBJ2-1, the CDR3 gives the full variable domain: EAGVVQSPRYKIIEKKQPVAFWCNPISGHNTLYWYLQNLGQGPELLIRYENEEAVDDSQLPKDRFSAERLKGVDSTLKIQPAELGDSAVYLCASSLGQGPYNEQFFGPGTRLTVL.